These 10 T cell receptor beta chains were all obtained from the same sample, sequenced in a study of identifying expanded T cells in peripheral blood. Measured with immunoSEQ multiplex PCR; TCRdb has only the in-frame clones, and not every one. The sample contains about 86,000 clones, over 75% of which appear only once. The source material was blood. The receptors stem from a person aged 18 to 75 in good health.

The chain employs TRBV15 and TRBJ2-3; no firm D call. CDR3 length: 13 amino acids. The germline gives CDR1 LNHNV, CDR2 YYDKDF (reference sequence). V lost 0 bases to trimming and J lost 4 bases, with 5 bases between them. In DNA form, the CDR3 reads TGTGCCACCAGCAGAGATCTTCCAGATACGCAGTATTTT. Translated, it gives CATSRDLPDTQYF.

For the CDR3, the DNA is TGCAGCCTTAACCGGGACAGGGCTGGGGGTGAAGCTTTCTTT. Translating gives CSLNRDRAGGEAFF. This chain uses TRBV29-1 with TRBJ1-1, with 9 nucleotides matching TRBD1. The CDR3 spans 14 residues. Trimming removed 8 bases from V and 7 bases from J; junction bases left unmatched: 14. Germline V CDR1 and CDR2: SQVTM, ANQGSEA.

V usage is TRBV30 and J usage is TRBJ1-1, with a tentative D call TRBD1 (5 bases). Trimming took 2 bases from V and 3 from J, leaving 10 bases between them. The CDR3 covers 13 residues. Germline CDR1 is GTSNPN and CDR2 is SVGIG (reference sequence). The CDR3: CAWSRGYYTEAFF. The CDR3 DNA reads TGTGCCTGGAGTAGGGGATACTACACTGAAGCTTTCTTT.

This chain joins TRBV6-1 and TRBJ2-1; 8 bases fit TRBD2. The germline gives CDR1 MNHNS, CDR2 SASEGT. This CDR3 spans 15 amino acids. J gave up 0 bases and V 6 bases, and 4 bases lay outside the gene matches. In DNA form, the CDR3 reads TGTGCCAGCAGGCGTAGCGGGGTCTCCTACAATGAGCAGTTCTTC. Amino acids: CASRRSGVSYNEQFF.

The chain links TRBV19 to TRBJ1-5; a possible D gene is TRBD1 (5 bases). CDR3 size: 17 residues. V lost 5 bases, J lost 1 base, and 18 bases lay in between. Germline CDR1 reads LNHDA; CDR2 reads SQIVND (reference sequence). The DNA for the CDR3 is TGTGCCAGTAGTCCCCGCACAAGGGGTATGAGCAATCAGCCCCAGCATTTT. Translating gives CASSPRTRGMSNQPQHF.

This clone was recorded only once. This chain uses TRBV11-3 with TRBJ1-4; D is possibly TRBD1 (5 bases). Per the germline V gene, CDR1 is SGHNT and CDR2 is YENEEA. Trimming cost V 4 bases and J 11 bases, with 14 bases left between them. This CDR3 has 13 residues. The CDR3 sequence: CASSSPGLTKLFF. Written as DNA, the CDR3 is TGTGCCAGCAGCTCCCCGGGACTTACCAAACTGTTTTTT. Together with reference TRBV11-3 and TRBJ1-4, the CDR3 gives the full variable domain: EAGVVQSPRYKIIEKKQPVAFWCNPISGHNTLYWYLQNLGQGPELLIRYENEEAVDDSQLPKDRFSAERLKGVDSTLKIQPAELGDSAVYLCASSSPGLTKLFFGSGTQLSVL.

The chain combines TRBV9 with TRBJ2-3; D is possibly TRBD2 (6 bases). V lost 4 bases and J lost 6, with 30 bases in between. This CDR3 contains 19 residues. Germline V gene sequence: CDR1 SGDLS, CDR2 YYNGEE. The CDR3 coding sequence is TGTGCCAGCAGCCCCCCACTAAGGCGGGGAGACGTGTCCCCGGATACGCAGTATTTT. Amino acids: CASSPPLRRGDVSPDTQYF.

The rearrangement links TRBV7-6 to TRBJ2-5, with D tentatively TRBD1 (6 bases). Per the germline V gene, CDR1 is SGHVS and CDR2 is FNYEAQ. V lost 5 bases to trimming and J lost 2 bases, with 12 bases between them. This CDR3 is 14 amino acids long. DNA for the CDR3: TGTGCCAGCAGCCCCCAGGGGTGGCAAGAGACCCAGTACTTC. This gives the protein CASSPQGWQETQYF. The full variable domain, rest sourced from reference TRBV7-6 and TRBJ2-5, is GAGVSQSPRYKVTKRGQDVALRCDPISGHVSLYWYRQALGQGPEFLTYFNYEAQQDKSGLPNDRFSAERPEGSISTLTIQRTEQRDSAMYRCASSPQGWQETQYFGPGTRLLVL.

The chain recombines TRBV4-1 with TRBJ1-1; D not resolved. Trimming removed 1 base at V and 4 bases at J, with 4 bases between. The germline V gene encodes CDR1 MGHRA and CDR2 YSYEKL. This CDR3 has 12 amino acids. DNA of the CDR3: TGCGCCAGCAGCCAAGGGCGCACTGAAGCTTTCTTT. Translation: CASSQGRTEAFF.

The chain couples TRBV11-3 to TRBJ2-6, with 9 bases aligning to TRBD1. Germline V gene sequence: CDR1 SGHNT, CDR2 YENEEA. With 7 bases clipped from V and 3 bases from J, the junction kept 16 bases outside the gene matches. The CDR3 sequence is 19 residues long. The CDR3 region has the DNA TGTGCCAGCACCAAGACGACGGGACAGGGATGGGATGGGGCCAACGTCCTGACTTTC. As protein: CASTKTTGQGWDGANVLTF.